This passage covers 19 T cell receptor beta chains from one sample sequenced in a study of cytomegalovirus exposure and HLA in healthy donors. It was with 60 Vbeta and 13 Jbeta primers that the PCR ran. Some clones are missing from TCRdb's copy, which holds only in-frame ones; the method was immunoSEQ multiplex PCR. This table has about 150,000 clones, around 79% appearing once. Specimen: PBMCs. The receptor source for this set is a man aged 25 to 40 in good health and CMV-seropositive.

This chain joins TRBV7-2 and TRBJ1-2, with D unclear. Trimming pared 1 base from V and 5 bases from J, leaving 14 bases between. CDR3 length: 15 residues. Germline-derived CDR1 and CDR2 are SGHTA and FQGNSA. Here the CDR3 reads CASSLEGRRTYGYTF. CDR3 nucleotide sequence: TGTGCCAGCAGCTTAGAAGGTCGACGGACTTATGGCTACACCTTC.

This chain links TRBV2 with TRBJ1-1, with D hard to call. The CDR3 is made up of 13 amino acids. V lost 8 bases and J 3 bases, leaving 13 bases between the germline ends. The V gene's germline CDR1 is SNHLY and CDR2 FYNNEI. The CDR3 coding sequence is TGTGCCAGCGGCTCCGGTCGGGACACTGAAGCTTTCTTT. Translating it yields CASGSGRDTEAFF.

The V gene is TRBV7-2, the J gene TRBJ2-7, with D possibly matching TRBD2 (5 bases). This CDR3 contains 14 residues. V dropped 5 bases and J dropped 3 bases, with 14 bases sitting between them. CDR1 SGHTA and CDR2 FQGNSA come from the germline V gene. In nucleotides, the CDR3 is TGTGCCAGCAGCCCGGGTCTAGCTTTCTACGAGCAGTACTTC. It translates to CASSPGLAFYEQYF.

V is TRBV6-5 and J is TRBJ2-5, with 7 bases lining up with TRBD2. Trimming cost V 4 bases and J 5 bases; bases outside gene matches: 7. The CDR3 consists of 14 residues. From germline, CDR1 is MNHEY and CDR2 SVGAGI. The CDR3 loop is CASSFLFGGETQYF. The CDR3 nucleotides read TGTGCCAGCAGTTTCCTTTTCGGGGGGGAGACCCAGTACTTC.

The chain uses TRBV7-3 and TRBJ2-2; D not resolved. V lost 6 bases, J lost 5 bases, and 10 bases lay in between. There are 13 residues in the CDR3. CDR1 SGHTA and CDR2 FQGTGA come from the germline V gene. CDR3 in amino acids: CASRSQVTGELFF. DNA for the CDR3: TGTGCCAGCAGATCCCAGGTGACCGGGGAGCTGTTTTTT.

The chain is built from TRBV9 and TRBJ1-2, with a weak D call TRBD1 (6 bases). The germline V and J ends were trimmed by 2 bases and 2 bases, with 16 bases remaining between them. Germline V CDR1 and CDR2: SGDLS, YYNGEE. CDR3 length: 16 amino acids. CDR3 nucleotides: TGTGCCAGCAGCGTGGGGTCACAGGGACAAAACTATGGCTACACCTTC. Translating it yields CASSVGSQGQNYGYTF.

This chain uses TRBV4-2 with TRBJ2-5; possible D gene TRBD2, 6 bases. The CDR3 totals 12 residues. Trimming stripped 4 bases from V and 5 bases from J, with 8 bases between. The germline V gene encodes CDR1 LGHNA and CDR2 YNFKEQ. The CDR3 DNA follows: TGTGCCAGCAGCCCCGCGGGGGAGACCCAGTACTTC. Its translation: CASSPAGETQYF.

The CDR3 DNA is TGTGCCAGCAGCTTAGATTCCTCTGGCACAGATACGCAGTATTTT. Encoded protein: CASSLDSSGTDTQYF. The chain joins TRBV7-9 to TRBJ2-3; D is ambiguous. This CDR3 spans 15 amino acids. V was pared by 1 base and J by 1 base, with 9 bases between. Germline CDR1 and CDR2: SEHNR and FQNEAQ (reference sequence).

The chain combines TRBV28 with TRBJ2-1; TRBD1 aligns across 7 bases. Germline V gene data show CDR1 as MDHEN and CDR2 as SYDVKM. CDR3 length equals 11 residues. The trim removed 6 bases at V and 7 bases at J, leaving 0 bases unmatched. The CDR3 protein is CASRGQNEQFF. The CDR3 region has the DNA TGTGCCAGCAGGGGACAGAATGAGCAGTTCTTC.

The chain links TRBV9 to TRBJ1-2, with D unresolved. Deletions cut 3 bases from V and 4 bases from J, with 13 bases between. Germline CDR1 SGDLS, CDR2 YYNGEE. This CDR3 is built from 14 residues. CDR3 DNA: TGTGCCAGCAGCGCCCCCCATAGTGTCTATGGCTACACCTTC. It yields the protein CASSAPHSVYGYTF.

The V call is TRBV6-6, the J call TRBJ2-1; 9 bases are a match to TRBD2. The length of the CDR3 is 16 residues. After removal of 6 bases from V and 6 bases from J, the junction contained 12 bases not matched to a gene. The germline V gene has CDR1 MNHNY and CDR2 SVGAGI (reference sequence). The CDR3 region has the DNA TGTGCCAGCAGCTCCCCCGGACTAGCGAGGCCCAATGAGCAGTTCTTC. Its protein is CASSSPGLARPNEQFF.

This clone has just a few counts. This chain links TRBV4-1 with TRBJ2-4; maybe TRBD1 (6 bases). CDR3 length: 12 amino acids. Germline CDR1 MGHRA, CDR2 YSYEKL. V lost 3 bases, J lost 12 bases, and 12 bases lay in between. In DNA, the CDR3 is TGCGCCAGCAGCCATCCCATGGGACATCAGTACTTC. Amino acid sequence: CASSHPMGHQYF.

The rearrangement links TRBV5-6 to TRBJ2-5, with 7 bases lining up with TRBD2. The J call is uncertain, as TRBJ2-7 better fits the DNA end. This CDR3 spans 14 amino acids. In germline, CDR1 is SGHDT, CDR2 YYEEEE. CDR3 amino acids: CASSLGRGMGEQYF. The CDR3 DNA reads as TGTGCCAGCAGCTTGGGGCGGGGGATGGGCGAGCAGTACTTC.

CDR3 sequence reads: CASSPPGGGNQPQHF. For the CDR3, the DNA is TGTGCCAGCTCACCACCGGGAGGGGGCAATCAGCCCCAGCATTTT. This chain uses TRBV18 with TRBJ1-5; tentative D call: TRBD1 (5 bases). This CDR3 has 15 amino acids. CDR1 and CDR2 from the germline V gene are KGHSH and LQKENI. V was trimmed by 0 bases and J by 2 bases, leaving 8 bases between them.

This chain links TRBV19 with TRBJ2-1; 13 nucleotides align to TRBD2. Per germline, CDR1 LNHDA and CDR2 SQIVND (reference sequence). V lost 3 bases, J lost 2 bases, and 4 bases stayed unmatched. The CDR3 is 17 amino acids. CDR3 nucleotide sequence: TGTGCCAGTAGTATGTTCGGGACTAGCGGGACCTACAATGAGCAGTTCTTC. Its protein is CASSMFGTSGTYNEQFF.

V gene TRBV27 combines with J gene TRBJ2-7; D possibly corresponds to TRBD1 (6 bases). Germline V gene sequence: CDR1 MNHEY, CDR2 SMNVEV (reference sequence). V was trimmed by 5 bases and J by 3 bases, leaving 14 bases between them. This CDR3 is built from 14 residues. The CDR3 loop is CASSLTLGGYEQYF. CDR3 nucleotides: TGTGCCAGCAGTCTGACTCTAGGGGGCTACGAGCAGTACTTC.

The J gene is TRBJ1-1, the V gene TRBV11-1; tentatively, D is TRBD1 (5 bases). With 4 bases removed from V and 9 bases from J, the gap between germline ends came to 12 bases. Germline CDR1 and CDR2: SGHAT and FQDESV (reference sequence). The CDR3 extends over 12 amino acids. CDR3 region: CASSSTVGQAFF. CDR3 nucleotide sequence: TGTGCCAGCAGCTCGACAGTGGGTCAAGCTTTCTTT.

This chain connects TRBV9 to TRBJ1-1; 8 nucleotides match TRBD1. This CDR3 is built from 13 residues. Looked up from germline, CDR1 is SGDLS and CDR2 is YYNGEE. J gave up 8 bases and V 0 bases, and 3 bases lay outside the gene matches. The CDR3 region has the DNA TGTGCCAGCAGCGTAGGAAGGGACAGGGAAGCTTTCTTT. Encoded protein: CASSVGRDREAFF.

This clone occurred once. The rearrangement links TRBV9 to TRBJ2-1; perhaps TRBD1 as D (6 bases). CDR3 length equals 16 residues. Trimming removed 2 bases from V and 7 bases from J, with 19 bases in between. The germline CDR1 and CDR2 sequences are SGDLS and YYNGEE. This chain's CDR3 is CASSVASTTQGNEQFF. The CDR3 nucleotides read TGTGCCAGCAGCGTCGCTAGCACCACCCAGGGGAATGAGCAGTTCTTC.